A selection of T cell receptor beta chains follows, all from one sample in a study of OX40 agonist ivuxolimab in advanced cancers. Libraries were prepared by immunoSEQ multiplex PCR; TCRdb keeps only in-frame clonotypes and omits some of them. The sample consists of tens of thousands of clones, around 81% of them appearing once. The specimen was CD4+ or CD8+ T cells sorted from blood, collected in a trial of the OX40 agonist ivuxolimab. These TCRs come from an adult with an advanced solid tumor such as melanoma, head and neck, liver or kidney cancer. The CDR3 runs from the conserved cysteine through the conserved F or W. The D gene is left open where the match is weak. Rows give clone size only sometimes, using once, few, many, or a class for an expanded clone.

D gene: TRBD1; clone size: -; V gene: TRBV19; J gene: TRBJ1-2; CDR3 DNA: TGTGCCAGTAGTATCACCGGACAGGTAGTATATGGCTACACCTTC; CDR3 protein: CASSITGQVVYGYTF
D gene: TRBD1; clone size: -; V gene: TRBV19; J gene: TRBJ1-6; CDR3 DNA: TGTGCCAGTAGTCCCCGACAGGGGGCGCATTCACCCCTCCACTTT; CDR3 protein: CASSPRQGAHSPLHF
D gene: -; clone size: -; V gene: TRBV19; J gene: TRBJ1-2; CDR3 DNA: TGTGCCAGTAGTATCATCCGGACACCCTATGGCTACACCTTC; CDR3 protein: CASSIIRTPYGYTF
D gene: -; clone size: -; V gene: TRBV19; J gene: TRBJ1-1; CDR3 DNA: TGTGCCAGTAGGGACAAGGCTTGGAACACTGAAGCTTTCTTT; CDR3 protein: CASRDKAWNTEAFF
D gene: -; clone size: -; V gene: TRBV5-6; J gene: TRBJ1-5; CDR3 DNA: TGTGCCAGCAGCTTGGCTGGAGGGGCCAAGCAATCGGCCCAGCATTTT; CDR3 protein: CASSLAGGAKQSAQHF
D gene: -; clone size: -; V gene: TRBV14; J gene: TRBJ1-1; CDR3 DNA: TGTGCCAGCAGCCCCGTGGGGGGGTGGAACACTGAAGCTTTCTTT; CDR3 protein: CASSPVGGWNTEAFF
D gene: TRBD2; clone size: once; V gene: TRBV5-1; J gene: TRBJ2-1; CDR3 DNA: TGCGCCAGCAGCCTCGGGACAGGTCTAGCGGGGGGCAAAAACAATGAGCAGTTCTTC; CDR3 protein: CASSLGTGLAGGKNNEQFF
D gene: -; clone size: -; V gene: TRBV7-2; J gene: TRBJ1-2; CDR3 DNA: TGTGCCAGCAGCAAAAGGTTAGGGGCCCCAGCTAACTATGGCTACACCTTC; CDR3 protein: CASSKRLGAPANYGYTF
D gene: -; clone size: -; V gene: TRBV5-4; J gene: TRBJ2-7; CDR3 DNA: TGTGCCAGCAGCTCAATGTCTACCCCATTCCACGAGCAGTACTTC; CDR3 protein: CASSSMSTPFHEQYF
D gene: TRBD2; clone size: -; V gene: TRBV18; J gene: TRBJ2-1; CDR3 DNA: TGTGCCAGCTCACCTCCCAGCGGGGGGTACAATGAGCAGTTCTTC; CDR3 protein: CASSPPSGGYNEQFF
D gene: -; clone size: -; V gene: TRBV21-1; J gene: TRBJ1-2; CDR3 DNA: TGTGCCAGCAGCAAAAAACCGGGACAGGGGGCGGGAAACTATGGCTACACCTTC; CDR3 protein: CASSKKPGQGAGNYGYTF
D gene: TRBD1; clone size: -; V gene: TRBV11-3; J gene: TRBJ2-5; CDR3 DNA: TGTGCCAGCAGCTCGGGACAGACCCTCCAAGAGACCCAGTACTTC; CDR3 protein: CASSSGQTLQETQYF
D gene: TRBD1; clone size: once; V gene: TRBV5-1; J gene: TRBJ2-7; CDR3 DNA: TGCGCCAGCAGCCCCACCGGGACAGGGGGCCGGTACGAGCAGTACTTC; CDR3 protein: CASSPTGTGGRYEQYF
D gene: -; clone size: -; V gene: TRBV5-4; J gene: TRBJ1-1; CDR3 DNA: TGTGCCAGCAGCTTTCGGACAATGAACACTGAAGCTTTCTTT; CDR3 protein: CASSFRTMNTEAFF
D gene: -; clone size: -; V gene: TRBV5-1; J gene: TRBJ2-3; CDR3 DNA: TGCGCCAGCAGCTTGGGACTAGTGATTACAGATACGCAGTATTTT; CDR3 protein: CASSLGLVITDTQYF
D gene: TRBD1; clone size: -; V gene: TRBV4-3; J gene: TRBJ1-2; CDR3 DNA: TGCGCCAGCAGTCTCGCGGCCAGGGGGCAAAATAACTATGGCTACACCTTC; CDR3 protein: CASSLAARGQNNYGYTF
D gene: -; clone size: -; V gene: TRBV6-5; J gene: TRBJ1-1; CDR3 DNA: TGTGCCAGCAGTACCAAGACAGGAGCCGCCACTGAAGCTTTCTTT; CDR3 protein: CASSTKTGAATEAFF
D gene: -; clone size: -; V gene: TRBV5-4; J gene: TRBJ1-1; CDR3 DNA: TGTGCCAGCAGCTTCGAATACCGCGGAACTGAAGCTTTCTTT; CDR3 protein: CASSFEYRGTEAFF
D gene: -; clone size: -; V gene: TRBV9; J gene: TRBJ2-2; CDR3 DNA: TGTGCCAGCAGCGTAGGGAGGCAAAGCACCGGGGAGCTGTTTTTT; CDR3 protein: CASSVGRQSTGELFF
D gene: -; clone size: -; V gene: TRBV5-4; J gene: TRBJ2-7; CDR3 DNA: TGTGCCAGCAGCTTGGTAGGGGCAGGCGAGCAGTACTTC; CDR3 protein: CASSLVGAGEQYF
D gene: -; clone size: -; V gene: TRBV2; J gene: TRBJ2-4; CDR3 DNA: TGTGCCAGCAGTGCCTCCAGGGGGGGGAACATTCAGTACTTC; CDR3 protein: CASSASRGGNIQYF
D gene: -; clone size: -; V gene: TRBV29-1; J gene: TRBJ1-3; CDR3 DNA: TGCAGCGCCAATTCAGGGCACGGAAACACCATATATTTT; CDR3 protein: CSANSGHGNTIYF
D gene: -; clone size: -; V gene: TRBV21-1; J gene: TRBJ1-4; CDR3 DNA: TGTGCCAGCAACCGATTGCCAGGGCGGAGTGAAAAACTGTTTTTT; CDR3 protein: CASNRLPGRSEKLFF
D gene: TRBD1; clone size: once; V gene: TRBV5-1; J gene: TRBJ1-1; CDR3 DNA: TGCGCCAGCAGCGTTGGGACAGGGGGGATTATGAACACTGAAGCTTTCTTT; CDR3 protein: CASSVGTGGIMNTEAFF
D gene: TRBD1; clone size: -; V gene: TRBV5-1; J gene: TRBJ1-3; CDR3 DNA: TGCGCCAGCAGTTCCGGACAGGGAAAAGGAAACACCATATATTTT; CDR3 protein: CASSSGQGKGNTIYF